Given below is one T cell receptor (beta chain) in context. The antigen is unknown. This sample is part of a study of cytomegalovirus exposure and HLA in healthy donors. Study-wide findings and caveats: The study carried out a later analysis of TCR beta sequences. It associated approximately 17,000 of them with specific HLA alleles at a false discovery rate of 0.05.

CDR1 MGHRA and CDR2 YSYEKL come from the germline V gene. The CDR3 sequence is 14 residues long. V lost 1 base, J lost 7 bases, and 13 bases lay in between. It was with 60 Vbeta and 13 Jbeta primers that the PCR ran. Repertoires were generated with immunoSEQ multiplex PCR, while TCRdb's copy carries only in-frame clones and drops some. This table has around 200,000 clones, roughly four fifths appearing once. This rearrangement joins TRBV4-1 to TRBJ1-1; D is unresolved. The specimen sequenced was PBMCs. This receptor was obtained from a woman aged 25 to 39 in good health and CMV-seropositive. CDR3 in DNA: TGCGCCAGCAGCCAAGGAGAGGCACTCCGTGAAGCTTTCTTT. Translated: CASSQGEALREAFF.